What follows are 31 T cell receptor beta chains derived from one specimen sequenced in a study of CD8+ T cells in alopecia areata (dated by TCRdb to the late 2010s). The library was prepared using the immunoSEQ multiplex PCR assay. RNA was extracted from all samples and reverse transcribed into cDNA, which served as template for TCR sequencing. Not all clones reach the TCRdb copy of this immuneACCESS table, which keeps in-frame sequences only. Checked studies attribute under half of the gap to unresolved V genes and leave the rest unexplained. The sample contains roughly 100,000 clones, around 86% of them found a single time. The ten most abundant clones make up roughly 10% of the sample. The treatment or condition label of this sample denotes: oral pan-JAK inhibitor, 5-10 mg twice daily. The material was CD8+ T cells sorted from blood, obtained at approximately week 30, from a patient treated with tofacitinib. All receptors come from a human donor with alopecia areata.

J is TRBJ1-3 and V is TRBV15; the match to TRBD1 covers 7 bases. V dropped 5 bases and J dropped 0; count of bases not matched to a gene: 19. The CDR3 is 20 residues long. Germline-derived CDR1 and CDR2 are LNHNV and YYDKDF (reference sequence). The CDR3 DNA follows: TGTGCCACCAGCGGAACGTCCCCGTCGACAGGGAAATTCTCTGGAAACACCATATATTTT. Amino acid sequence: CATSGTSPSTGKFSGNTIYF.

The chain employs TRBV5-6 and TRBJ2-5; no reliable D call. The V gene lost 6 bases and the J gene lost 4 bases, with 16 bases spanning the gap. Germline values: CDR1 SGHDT, CDR2 YYEEEE. This CDR3 region has 14 residues. The CDR3, as DNA: TGTGCCAGCACCACTTCCCCTTCCGGAGAGACCCAGTACTTC. This translates into CASTTSPSGETQYF.

This chain links TRBV6-6 with TRBJ2-7; D is uncertain. The V gene lost 3 bases and the J gene lost 3 bases, with 3 bases spanning the gap. This CDR3 has 11 amino acids. Germline values: CDR1 MNHNY, CDR2 SVGAGI (reference sequence). For the CDR3, the DNA is TGTGCCAGCAGTTATGACTACGAGCAGTACTTC. It translates to CASSYDYEQYF.

This clone came up once. The chain employs TRBV9 and TRBJ2-1; 9 positions agree with TRBD2. Germline V gene lookup returns CDR1 SGDLS and CDR2 YYNGEE. V was clipped by 3 bases and J by 7 bases; unmatched bases: 5. The CDR3 runs to 14 residues. The CDR3 sequence: CASSDSGRGNEQFF. The CDR3 DNA reads TGTGCCAGCAGCGATAGCGGGAGAGGAAATGAGCAGTTCTTC.

The rearrangement links TRBV2 to TRBJ2-1; D unresolved. Germline V lookup: CDR1 SNHLY, CDR2 FYNNEI. This CDR3 spans 16 amino acids. Trimming removed 3 bases from V and 0 bases from J, with 12 bases in between. The CDR3 nucleotides read TGTGCCAGCAGTGATTCGATTGTCTCCTCCTACAATGAGCAGTTCTTC. It codes for CASSDSIVSSYNEQFF.

This clone was observed a single time. The chain combines TRBV7-9 with TRBJ2-7; D call uncertain. Trimming took off 1 base at V and 2 bases at J, with 12 bases between the two ends. From germline, CDR1 is SEHNR and CDR2 FQNEAQ (reference sequence). CDR3 size: 15 residues. The CDR3 DNA is TGTGCCAGCAGCTTAGTATCAGACTTAGCCTACGAGCAGTACTTC. Its protein product is CASSLVSDLAYEQYF.

This clone is medium-sized. This sequence joins TRBV6-5 and TRBJ1-2, with TRBD1 matching over 7 bases. Germline CDR1 and CDR2: MNHEY and SVGAGI. The CDR3 contains 16 residues. J lost 7 bases, V lost 2 bases, and 13 bases had no gene match. Written as DNA, the CDR3 is TGTGCCAGCAGTTACCAGGGACAGCTCGCCGGGTCTGGCTACACCTTC. It yields the protein CASSYQGQLAGSGYTF.

The gene calls are TRBV4-1 and TRBJ2-7; D ambiguous. This CDR3 region has 12 residues. CDR1 is MGHRA and CDR2 is YSYEKL in the germline V gene. The V end lost 0 bases, the J end lost 7 bases, and 7 bases lay between the germline ends. This CDR3 reads CASSQDTREQYF. Here the CDR3 DNA reads TGCGCCAGCAGCCAAGATACAAGAGAGCAGTACTTC.

A word on this clone: The junction departs from germline at one end; a sequencing error may be responsible. The CDR3 protein is CSVEVGGSGASF. CDR3 DNA sequence: TGCAGCGTTGAGGTTGGGGGTAGCGGCGCGAGTTTC. The V and J genes are TRBV29-1 and TRBJ2-4; TRBD2 might be the D (6 bases). Per the germline V gene, CDR1 is SQVTM and CDR2 is ANQGSEA. CDR3 length: 12 residues.

J is TRBJ2-2 and V is TRBV7-2, with D possibly matching TRBD2 (6 bases). The germline gives CDR1 SGHTA, CDR2 FQGNSA. The CDR3 totals 18 residues. V was pared by 5 bases and J by 2 bases, with 21 bases between. This CDR3 is CASSAPRDFAFNTGELFF. The CDR3 DNA follows: TGTGCCAGCAGCGCCCCCAGGGACTTCGCCTTTAACACCGGGGAGCTGTTTTTT.

The V and J genes are TRBV19 and TRBJ2-3; 7 bases agree with TRBD1. Trimming cost V 6 bases and J 2 bases; bases outside gene matches: 8. CDR3 length: 15 residues. The germline gives CDR1 LNHDA, CDR2 SQIVND (reference sequence). In DNA form, the CDR3 reads TGTGCCAGTAGCTCGACAGGGATATCCACAGATACGCAGTATTTT. It specifies CASSSTGISTDTQYF.

The chain joins TRBV7-8 to TRBJ1-1; TRBD1 matches 7 bases. Germline V CDR1 and CDR2: SGHVS, FQNEAQ. Losses at the gene ends were 2 bases for V and 0 bases for J; bases not matched to a gene: 9. The CDR3 totals 17 residues. The CDR3 DNA is TGTGCCAGCAGCTTATTAAACAGGGGCGCCCTGAACACTGAAGCTTTCTTT. Amino acids: CASSLLNRGALNTEAFF. Supplemented by reference TRBV7-8 and TRBJ1-1, the full variable domain reads GAGVSQSPRYKVAKRGQDVALRCDPISGHVSLFWYQQALGQGPEFLTYFQNEAQLDKSGLPSDRFFAERPEGSVSTLKIQRTQQEDSAVYLCASSLLNRGALNTEAFFGQGTRLTVV.

This clone was picked up one time. CDR3 residues: CASSLTGFSYEQYF. The CDR3 DNA reads as TGCGCCAGCAGCTTGACGGGTTTCTCCTACGAGCAGTACTTC. This chain uses TRBV5-1 with TRBJ2-7; unclear D gene. The CDR3 sequence is 14 residues long. Trimming took 1 base from V and 0 from J, leaving 8 bases between them. CDR1 SGHRS and CDR2 YFSETQ come from the germline V gene.

This chain links TRBV2 with TRBJ2-3; 12 bases fit TRBD2. The V gene's germline CDR1 is SNHLY and CDR2 FYNNEI. The CDR3 has 16 residues. V lost 7 bases, J lost 2 bases, and 7 bases stayed unmatched. CDR3 coding DNA: TGTGCCAGCAATTCAGCTAGCGGGGGGGTCACAGATACGCAGTATTTT. The encoded protein is CASNSASGGVTDTQYF.

The chain combines TRBV13 with TRBJ2-6; unclear D gene. Looked up from germline, CDR1 is PRHDT and CDR2 is FYEKMQ (reference sequence). The CDR3 sequence is 13 residues long. V lost 8 bases and J lost 2, with 7 bases in between. CDR3 sequence: CASSSAGANVLTF. The CDR3 DNA is TGTGCCAGCTCCTCTGCTGGGGCCAACGTCCTGACTTTC.

The gene calls are TRBV4-1 and TRBJ2-2; maybe TRBD2 (5 bases). The CDR3 has 14 amino acids. The V end lost 4 bases, the J end lost 4 bases, and 10 bases lay between the germline ends. The germline gives CDR1 MGHRA, CDR2 YSYEKL. The CDR3 DNA sequence: TGCGCCAGCAGCCGAGGACTTTTCACCGGGGAGCTGTTTTTT. Translation gives CASSRGLFTGELFF.

The chain uses TRBV7-2 and TRBJ2-3; 8 bases are a match to TRBD2. This CDR3 has 17 residues. With 5 bases clipped from V and 8 bases from J, the junction kept 18 bases outside the gene matches. Germline values: CDR1 SGHTA, CDR2 FQGNSA. CDR3 amino acids: CASSPEETSALPSTQYF. The CDR3 DNA reads TGTGCCAGCAGCCCTGAGGAGACTAGCGCACTACCAAGTACGCAGTATTTT.

The rearrangement joins TRBV6-1 to TRBJ2-7; D unresolved. Germline V lookup: CDR1 MNHNS, CDR2 SASEGT. CDR3 length: 11 amino acids. V lost 3 bases and J 2 bases, leaving 2 bases between the germline ends. DNA of the CDR3: TGTGCCAGCAGTGAGGCCTACGAGCAGTACTTC. Protein product: CASSEAYEQYF.

The chain is built from TRBV27 and TRBJ2-2, with 10 bases aligning to TRBD2. The CDR3 totals 16 residues. The germline V gene has CDR1 MNHEY and CDR2 SMNVEV (reference sequence). Trimming removed 6 bases from V and 5 bases from J; junction bases left unmatched: 9. CDR3 in amino acids: CASRWLGAGGTGELFF. In DNA form, the CDR3 reads TGTGCCAGCAGATGGTTGGGAGCGGGGGGGACCGGGGAGCTGTTTTTT.

This chain connects TRBV7-9 to TRBJ2-2; D unclear. The germline gives CDR1 SEHNR, CDR2 FQNEAQ (reference sequence). Trimming removed 2 bases from V and 6 bases from J, with 7 bases in between. This CDR3 comprises 13 residues. The CDR3 loop reads CASSLSTAGELFF. The CDR3 DNA sequence: TGTGCCAGCAGCTTATCGACGGCCGGGGAGCTGTTTTTT. The entire variable domain, with the rest obtained from reference TRBV7-9 and TRBJ2-2, is as follows: DTGVSQNPRHKITKRGQNVTFRCDPISEHNRLYWYRQTLGQGPEFLTYFQNEAQLEKSRLLSDRFSAERPKGSFSTLEIQRTEQGDSAMYLCASSLSTAGELFFGEGSRLTVL.

There are a few counts of this clone. The gene calls are TRBV11-1 and TRBJ2-7; D not resolved. This CDR3 has 13 residues. Germline loops: CDR1 SGHAT, CDR2 FQDESV (reference sequence). The V end lost 5 bases, the J end lost 0 bases, and 8 bases lay between the germline ends. Written as DNA, the CDR3 is TGTGCCAGCAGCCCTGGCGGCTCCTACGAGCAGTACTTC. Translating gives CASSPGGSYEQYF.

V gene TRBV2 combines with J gene TRBJ1-3, with TRBD1 as a possible D gene (5 bases). Germline V gene lookup returns CDR1 SNHLY and CDR2 FYNNEI. This CDR3 spans 16 amino acids. V lost 2 bases and J 2 bases, leaving 13 bases between the germline ends. The CDR3, as DNA: TGTGCCAGCAGTGAATTTCCGGGGGGGACTGGAAACACCATATATTTT. Translation gives CASSEFPGGTGNTIYF.

The rearrangement uses TRBV4-1 and TRBJ1-1; D is ambiguous. V was trimmed by 2 bases and J by 1 base, leaving 5 bases between them. Germline lookup yields CDR1 MGHRA and CDR2 YSYEKL. The CDR3 has 13 residues. CDR3 in DNA: TGCGCCAGCAGCCAAACACGGAACACTGAAGCTTTCTTT. Its translation is CASSQTRNTEAFF.

V and J are TRBV13 and TRBJ1-1; possible D gene TRBD1, 5 bases. Trimming removed 3 bases from V and 5 bases from J, with 16 bases in between. CDR1 and CDR2 (germline): PRHDT, FYEKMQ (reference sequence). The CDR3 contains 15 residues. CDR3 loop: CASSLGDSLGTEAFF. CDR3 nucleotide sequence: TGTGCCAGCAGCTTGGGGGACTCCCTCGGGACTGAAGCTTTCTTT.

The chain links TRBV4-1 to TRBJ2-1; no clear D. V gave up 0 bases and J gave up 7 bases, with 7 bases separating them. Germline V gene sequence: CDR1 MGHRA, CDR2 YSYEKL. CDR3 length: 13 residues. CDR3 in DNA: TGCGCCAGCAGCCAAGATGTGGGGAATGAGCAGTTCTTC. It yields the protein CASSQDVGNEQFF.

The chain joins TRBV29-1 to TRBJ2-7, with 7 bases aligning to TRBD1. The CDR3 loop spans 13 amino acids. The V segment lost 4 bases and the J segment 5 bases; nucleotides outside the gene matches: 8. Germline-derived CDR1 and CDR2 are SQVTM and ANQGSEA. The CDR3 region is CSVGHGTENEQYF. The CDR3 bases are TGCAGCGTTGGCCACGGGACAGAAAACGAGCAGTACTTC.

This clone has only one observation. The chain couples TRBV9 to TRBJ2-5; D is possibly TRBD1 (6 bases). The CDR3 is 13 residues long. V was clipped by 3 bases and J by 7 bases, with 13 bases between them. Germline CDR1 is SGDLS and CDR2 is YYNGEE. The CDR3 sequence: CASSEGEPGTQYF. The CDR3 nucleotides read TGTGCCAGCAGCGAGGGGGAGCCGGGGACCCAGTACTTC.

The chain couples TRBV5-1 to TRBJ2-7; TRBD2 agrees at 9 bases. V lost 5 bases, J lost 8 bases, and 5 bases stayed unmatched. The CDR3 is 12 residues long. Per germline, CDR1 SGHRS and CDR2 YFSETQ. This CDR3 is CASRSGTSKQYF. In nucleotides, the CDR3 is TGCGCCAGCAGGTCCGGGACTAGCAAGCAGTACTTC.

The rearrangement uses TRBV29-1 and TRBJ2-7, with no clear D. Germline assignment: CDR1 SQVTM and CDR2 ANQGSEA. CDR3 length: 12 amino acids. V lost 3 bases to trimming and J lost 3 bases, with 9 bases between them. The CDR3 loop reads CSVEGYGYEQYF. CDR3 in DNA: TGCAGCGTTGAGGGGTACGGCTACGAGCAGTACTTC.

The J gene is TRBJ1-2, the V gene TRBV11-2; 8 nucleotides agree with TRBD1. CDR1 and CDR2 from the germline V gene are SGHAT and FQNNGV. V lost 3 bases and J lost 8; bases outside the gene matches: 5. CDR3 length equals 13 residues. The CDR3 DNA is TGTGCCAGCAGCTTTGGACAGGGTGGCGGCTACACCTTC. Its protein product is CASSFGQGGGYTF. The variable domain in full, completed from reference TRBV11-2 and TRBJ1-2, reads EAGVAQSPRYKIIEKRQSVAFWCNPISGHATLYWYQQILGQGPKLLIQFQNNGVVDDSQLPKDRFSAERLKGVDSTLKIQPAKLEDSAVYLCASSFGQGGGYTFGSGTRLTVV.

The chain recombines TRBV27 with TRBJ2-5; 7 bases map to TRBD1. The DNA end is a closer match to TRBJ2-7, so the J assignment may be wrong. This CDR3 is built from 14 residues. Germline values: CDR1 MNHEY, CDR2 SMNVEV (reference sequence). The CDR3 loop reads CASSLRDSNHEQYF. DNA for the CDR3: TGTGCCAGCAGTTTACGGGACAGTAATCACGAGCAGTACTTC.